The entry below describes one T cell receptor (beta chain). The CDR3 goes on 3 residues after the read ends, and that part is filled in from the germline J gene. The record originates from a study of T cells in women clearing cervical HPV infection. Across the whole study: Controls' single incident HPV16 infection cleared within 12 months without precancer.

The CDR3 runs 16 residues. Germline V gene data show CDR1 as SNHLY and CDR2 as FYNNEI. The junction had 9 bases not matched to a gene; V was cut back by 4 bases and J by 5 bases. Profiled with immunoSEQ multiplex PCR; TCRdb holds only in-frame clones, not every one. The sample holds about 19,000 clones. The V call is TRBV2, the J call TRBJ2-1; 9 nucleotides line up with TRBD2. The material sequenced was blood buffy coat. The TCR originated in a woman aged 18 to 75 with a cervical HPV16 infection that either progressed to CIN3+ or cleared (not recorded which). CDR3 sequence reads: CASSGGSGGPNNEQFF. CDR3 DNA, as far as it was read: TGTGCCAGCAGTGGAGGAAGCGGGGGGCCTAACAATGAG. Combining the CDR3 with reference TRBV2 and TRBJ2-1 gives the whole variable domain EPEVTQTPSHQVTQMGQEVILRCVPISNHLYFYWYRQILGQKVEFLVSFYNNEISEKSEIFDDQFSVERPDGSNFTLKIRSTKLEDSAMYFCASSGGSGGPNNEQFFGPGTRLTVL.